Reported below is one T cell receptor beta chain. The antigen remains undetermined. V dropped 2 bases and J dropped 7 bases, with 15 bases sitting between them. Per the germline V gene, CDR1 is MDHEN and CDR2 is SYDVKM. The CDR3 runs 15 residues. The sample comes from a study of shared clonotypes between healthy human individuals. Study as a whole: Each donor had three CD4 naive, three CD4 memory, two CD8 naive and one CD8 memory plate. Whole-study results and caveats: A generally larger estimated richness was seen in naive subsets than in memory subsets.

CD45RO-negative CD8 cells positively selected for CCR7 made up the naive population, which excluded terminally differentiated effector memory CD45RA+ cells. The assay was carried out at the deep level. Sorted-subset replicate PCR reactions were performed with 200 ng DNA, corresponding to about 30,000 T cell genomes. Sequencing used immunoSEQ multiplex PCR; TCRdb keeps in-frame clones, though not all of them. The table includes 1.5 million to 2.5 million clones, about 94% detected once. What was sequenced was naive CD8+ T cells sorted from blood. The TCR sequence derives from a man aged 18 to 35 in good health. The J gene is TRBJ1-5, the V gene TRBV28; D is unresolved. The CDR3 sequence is CASSLGRIGPQPQHF. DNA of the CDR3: TGTGCCAGCAGTTTAGGTCGAATAGGGCCGCAGCCCCAGCATTTT.